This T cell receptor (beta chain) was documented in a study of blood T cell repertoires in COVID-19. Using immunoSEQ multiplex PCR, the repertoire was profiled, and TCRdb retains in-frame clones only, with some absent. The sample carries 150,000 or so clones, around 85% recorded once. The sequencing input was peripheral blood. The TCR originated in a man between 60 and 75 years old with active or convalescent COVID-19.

In nucleotides, the CDR3 is TGTGCCAGTAGTATCAGGGTGGACACTGAAGCTTTCTTT. Its translation is CASSIRVDTEAFF. The chain combines TRBV19 with TRBJ1-1; maybe TRBD1 (5 bases). The CDR3 extends over 13 amino acids. Germline CDR1 and CDR2: LNHDA and SQIVND (reference sequence). V was pared by 3 bases and J by 3 bases, with 8 bases between.